The T cell receptor (beta chain) described here comes from a study of shared clonotypes between healthy human individuals. Only in-frame clones appear in the TCRdb table, and some are missing; sequencing was by immunoSEQ multiplex PCR. The sample holds about 79,000 clones, over 55% seen once. Study-wide results and caveats: Clonotype sharing across donors was expected to vary with sequencing depth. Naive CD4 clonotypes overlapped across a few donors at roughly 5.1%.

Losses at the gene ends were 3 bases for V and 2 bases for J; bases not matched to a gene: 11. The CDR3 loop spans 18 amino acids. Germline V gives CDR1 MDHEN, CDR2 SYDVKM. About this clone itself: As yet, its antigen is unknown.

The donors were all Caucasian adults (living in Nashville, Tennessee). The TCR comes from a man in his thirties or forties in good health. The chain recombines TRBV28 with TRBJ1-5, with 9 nucleotides matching TRBD1. The sequencing input was memory CD8+ T cells sorted from blood. Subset meaning: CD45RO+ cells pooled with CCR7-negative TemRA cells. The CDR3 bases are TGTGCCAGCAGTTTGGGGGACAGGGTTTTGGAGGGCAATCAGCCCCAGCATTTT. Encoded protein: CASSLGDRVLEGNQPQHF.